This T cell receptor (beta chain) was captured by sequencing in a study of memory CD8 T cells in hepatitis C reinfection. Study-level background: Chronic HCV followed reinfection in a couple of donors who cleared primary infection. Samples before reinfection came 55 to 20 weeks prior to detection. Notes on the study in general: Conclusions on public clonotypes and secondary clearance were not definitive with 4 or 5 donors.

As regards this clone: Antigen specificity is unknown.

Time point meaning: pre-reinfection, 55 to 20 weeks before reinfection detection. No in vitro expansion preceded TCR sequencing of the sorted cells. Control naive CD8 T cells came from a couple of donors at all three reinfection time points. Libraries were prepared by immunoSEQ multiplex PCR; TCRdb keeps only in-frame clonotypes and omits some of them. The table has 45,000 to 55,000 clones, 89% seen once; the top ten hold roughly 1%. The trim removed 6 bases at V and 5 bases at J, leaving 9 bases unmatched. Germline-derived CDR1 and CDR2 are SQVTM and ANQGSEA. The CDR3 totals 14 residues. The clonotype was recovered from a young man with hepatitis C virus infection. V usage is TRBV29-1 and J usage is TRBJ2-1; 8 nucleotides match TRBD2. The source material was naive CD8+ T cells sorted from blood. This CDR3 reads CSVEGLEAHNEQFF. CDR3 DNA sequence: TGCAGCGTCGAGGGACTAGAGGCGCACAATGAGCAGTTCTTC.